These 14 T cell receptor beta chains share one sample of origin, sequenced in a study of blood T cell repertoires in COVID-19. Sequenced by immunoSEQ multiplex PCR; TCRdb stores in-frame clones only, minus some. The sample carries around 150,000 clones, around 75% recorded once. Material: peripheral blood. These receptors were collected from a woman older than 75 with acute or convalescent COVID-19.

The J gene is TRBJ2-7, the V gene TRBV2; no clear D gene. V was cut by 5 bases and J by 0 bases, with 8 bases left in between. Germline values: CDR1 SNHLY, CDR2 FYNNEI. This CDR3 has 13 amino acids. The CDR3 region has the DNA TGTGCCAGCAGTAACATCGACTCCTACGAGCAGTACTTC. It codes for CASSNIDSYEQYF.

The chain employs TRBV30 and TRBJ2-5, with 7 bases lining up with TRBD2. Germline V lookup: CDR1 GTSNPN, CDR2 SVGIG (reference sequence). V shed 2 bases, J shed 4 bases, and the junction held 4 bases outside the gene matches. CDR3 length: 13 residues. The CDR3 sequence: CAWSWTRRETQYF. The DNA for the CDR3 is TGTGCCTGGAGTTGGACTAGAAGAGAGACCCAGTACTTC. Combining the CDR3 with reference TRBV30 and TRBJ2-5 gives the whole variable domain SQTIHQWPATLVQPVGSPLSLECTVEGTSNPNLYWYRQAAGRGLQLLFYSVGIGQISSEVPQNLSASRPQDRQFILSSKKLLLSDSGFYLCAWSWTRRETQYFGPGTRLLVL.

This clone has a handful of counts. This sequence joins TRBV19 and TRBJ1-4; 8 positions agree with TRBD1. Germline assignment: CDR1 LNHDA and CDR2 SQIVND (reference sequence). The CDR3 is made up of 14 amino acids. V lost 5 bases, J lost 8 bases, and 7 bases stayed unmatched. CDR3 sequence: CASSSTGEEEKLFF. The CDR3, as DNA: TGTGCCAGTAGTTCGACAGGGGAGGAGGAAAAACTGTTTTTT.

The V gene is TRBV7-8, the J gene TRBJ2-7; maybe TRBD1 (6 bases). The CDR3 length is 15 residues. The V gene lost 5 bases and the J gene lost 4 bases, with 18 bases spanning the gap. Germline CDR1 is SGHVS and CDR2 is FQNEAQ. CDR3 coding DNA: TGTGCCAGCAGCCCAAGCTACAGGGCCCGATACGAGCAGTACTTC. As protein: CASSPSYRARYEQYF.

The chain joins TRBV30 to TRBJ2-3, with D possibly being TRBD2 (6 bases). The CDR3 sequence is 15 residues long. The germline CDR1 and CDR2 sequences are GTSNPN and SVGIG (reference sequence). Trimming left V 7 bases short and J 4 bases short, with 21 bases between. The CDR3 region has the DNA TGTGCCTTCTCGCGGCCGGGACTTATCCCAGATACGCAGTATTTT. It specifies CAFSRPGLIPDTQYF. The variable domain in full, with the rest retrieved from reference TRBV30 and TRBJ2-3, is SQTIHQWPATLVQPVGSPLSLECTVEGTSNPNLYWYRQAAGRGLQLLFYSVGIGQISSEVPQNLSASRPQDRQFILSSKKLLLSDSGFYLCAFSRPGLIPDTQYFGPGTRLTVL.

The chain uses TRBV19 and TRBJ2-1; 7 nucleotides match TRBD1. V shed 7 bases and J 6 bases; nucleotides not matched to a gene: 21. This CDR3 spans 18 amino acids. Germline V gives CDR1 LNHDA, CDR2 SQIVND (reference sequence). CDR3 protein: CASTNGVVQGSFINEQFF. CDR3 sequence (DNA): TGTGCCAGTACCAATGGGGTTGTACAGGGGTCTTTTATCAATGAGCAGTTCTTC.

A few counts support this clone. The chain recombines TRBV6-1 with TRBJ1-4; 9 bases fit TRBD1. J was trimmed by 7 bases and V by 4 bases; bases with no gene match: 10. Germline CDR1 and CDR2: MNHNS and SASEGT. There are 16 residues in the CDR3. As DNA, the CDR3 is TGTGCCAGCAGTGGACGAACAGGGGGCAAGGGTGAAAAACTGTTTTTT. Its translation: CASSGRTGGKGEKLFF.

CDR3 sequence reads: CASSIASQGPNYGYTF. The CDR3 nucleotides are TGTGCCAGTAGTATAGCCTCACAGGGCCCTAACTATGGCTACACCTTC. The chain links TRBV19 to TRBJ1-2; D perhaps matches TRBD1 (6 bases). CDR1 and CDR2 from the germline V gene are LNHDA and SQIVND (reference sequence). V was shortened by 1 base and J by 0 bases, with 12 bases between the two germline ends. This CDR3 spans 16 amino acids.

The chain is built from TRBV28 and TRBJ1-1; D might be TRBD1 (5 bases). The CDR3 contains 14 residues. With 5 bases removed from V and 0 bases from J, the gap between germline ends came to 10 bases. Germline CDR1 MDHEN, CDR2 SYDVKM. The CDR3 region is CASSRTSLNTEAFF. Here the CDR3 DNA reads TGTGCCAGCAGTCGGACAAGCCTGAACACTGAAGCTTTCTTT. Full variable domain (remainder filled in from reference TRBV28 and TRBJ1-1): DVKVTQSSRYLVKRTGEKVFLECVQDMDHENMFWYRQDPGLGLRLIYFSYDVKMKEKGDIPEGYSVSREKKERFSLILESASTNQTSMYLCASSRTSLNTEAFFGQGTRLTVV.

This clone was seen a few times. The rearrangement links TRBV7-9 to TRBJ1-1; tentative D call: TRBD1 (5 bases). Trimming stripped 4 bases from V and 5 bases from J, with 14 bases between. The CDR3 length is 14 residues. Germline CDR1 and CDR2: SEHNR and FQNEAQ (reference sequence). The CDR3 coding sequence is TGTGCCAGCAGCTCCCAGGGAGGGCGTACTGAAGCTTTCTTT. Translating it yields CASSSQGGRTEAFF.

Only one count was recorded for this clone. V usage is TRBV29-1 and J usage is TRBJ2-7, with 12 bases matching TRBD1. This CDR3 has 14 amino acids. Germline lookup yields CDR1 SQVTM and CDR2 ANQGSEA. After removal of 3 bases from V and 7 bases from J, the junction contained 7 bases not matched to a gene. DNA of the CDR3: TGCAGCGTTGACCGGGACAGGGGGCGCGGGGAGCAGTACTTC. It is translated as CSVDRDRGRGEQYF.

The CDR3 loop is CASLNQAGTEAFF. CDR3 sequence (DNA): TGTGCCAGTCTTAACCAGGCGGGCACTGAAGCTTTCTTT. The genes are TRBV9 and TRBJ1-1; D gene ambiguous. Germline assignment: CDR1 SGDLS and CDR2 YYNGEE. The CDR3 covers 13 residues. Trimming removed 8 bases at V and 4 bases at J, with 15 bases between.

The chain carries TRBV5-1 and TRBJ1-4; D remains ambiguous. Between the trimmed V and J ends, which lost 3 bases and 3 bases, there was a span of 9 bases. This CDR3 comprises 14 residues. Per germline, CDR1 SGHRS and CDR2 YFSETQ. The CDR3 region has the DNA TGCGCCAGCAGCTCGGGGTTGCCTAATGAAAAACTGTTTTTT. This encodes CASSSGLPNEKLFF.

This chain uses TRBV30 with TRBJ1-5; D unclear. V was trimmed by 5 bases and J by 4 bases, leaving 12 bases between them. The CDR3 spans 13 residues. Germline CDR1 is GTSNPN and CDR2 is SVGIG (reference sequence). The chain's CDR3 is CAWGLEANQPQHF. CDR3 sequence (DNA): TGTGCCTGGGGACTGGAAGCGAATCAGCCCCAGCATTTT.